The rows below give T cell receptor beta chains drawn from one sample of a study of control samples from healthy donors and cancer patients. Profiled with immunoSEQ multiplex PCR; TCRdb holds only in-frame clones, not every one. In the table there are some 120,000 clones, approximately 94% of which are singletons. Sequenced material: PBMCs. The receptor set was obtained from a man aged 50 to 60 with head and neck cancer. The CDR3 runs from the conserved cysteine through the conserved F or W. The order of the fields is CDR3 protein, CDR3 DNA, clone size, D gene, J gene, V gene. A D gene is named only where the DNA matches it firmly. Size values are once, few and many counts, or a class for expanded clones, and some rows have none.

CDR3aa: CASSLTDEQFF
CDR3nt: TGTGCCAGCAGCTTGACCGATGAGCAGTTCTTC
abundance: -
d_gene: -
j_gene: TRBJ2-1
v_gene: TRBV9

CDR3aa: CASSLGQSGETQYF
CDR3nt: TGTGCCAGCAGTCTGGGACAATCTGGAGAGACCCAGTACTTC
abundance: -
d_gene: -
j_gene: TRBJ2-5
v_gene: TRBV25-1

CDR3aa: CASSPLPVLAGGLNEQYF
CDR3nt: TGTGCCAGCAGTCCCCTGCCTGTTCTCGCGGGGGGGCTTAACGAGCAGTACTTC
abundance: -
d_gene: TRBD2
j_gene: TRBJ2-7
v_gene: TRBV6-6

CDR3aa: CAIMGLTDSRADLGYTF
CDR3nt: TGTGCCATCATGGGCCTGACGGACAGCCGGGCGGATTTGGGCTACACCTTC
abundance: -
d_gene: -
j_gene: TRBJ1-2
v_gene: TRBV28

CDR3aa: CASALSGAAYEQYF
CDR3nt: TGTGCCAGTGCGTTGTCAGGGGCAGCCTACGAGCAGTACTTC
abundance: -
d_gene: -
j_gene: TRBJ2-7
v_gene: TRBV19

CDR3aa: CAWTRQRPYEQYF
CDR3nt: TGTGCCTGGACCAGACAGAGACCCTACGAGCAGTACTTC
abundance: -
d_gene: -
j_gene: TRBJ2-7
v_gene: TRBV30

CDR3aa: CASSLGNTGELFF
CDR3nt: TGTGCCAGCAGTTTAGGGAACACCGGGGAGCTGTTTTTT
abundance: -
d_gene: -
j_gene: TRBJ2-2
v_gene: TRBV27

CDR3aa: CASSLTSGGYNEQFF
CDR3nt: TGTGCCAGCAGCCTGACTAGCGGGGGGTACAATGAGCAGTTCTTC
abundance: -
d_gene: TRBD2
j_gene: TRBJ2-1
v_gene: TRBV3-1/TRBV3-2

CDR3aa: CASSTQEWKLFF
CDR3nt: TGTGCCAGTAGTACCCAAGAATGGAAACTGTTTTTT
abundance: -
d_gene: -
j_gene: TRBJ1-4
v_gene: TRBV19

CDR3aa: CASSHVAGLGPDTQYF
CDR3nt: TGTGCCAGCAGCCACGTGGCGGGTTTGGGCCCAGATACGCAGTATTTT
abundance: -
d_gene: -
j_gene: TRBJ2-3
v_gene: TRBV7-3

CDR3aa: CASSESALNTEAFF
CDR3nt: TGCGCCAGCAGTGAGAGTGCCCTTAACACTGAAGCTTTCTTT
abundance: -
d_gene: -
j_gene: TRBJ1-1
v_gene: TRBV10-2

CDR3aa: CASSTTPGGTEAFF
CDR3nt: TGTGCCAGCAGCACGACTCCCGGCGGCACTGAAGCTTTCTTT
abundance: -
d_gene: -
j_gene: TRBJ1-1
v_gene: TRBV7-3

CDR3aa: CAWSNSGGLRETQYF
CDR3nt: TGTGCCTGGAGTAACAGCGGGGGCCTCCGGGAGACCCAGTACTTC
abundance: -
d_gene: TRBD2
j_gene: TRBJ2-5
v_gene: TRBV30

CDR3aa: CASSFSGRAQYF
CDR3nt: TGTGCCAGCAGTTTCTCAGGGCGGGCGCAGTATTTT
abundance: -
d_gene: -
j_gene: TRBJ2-3
v_gene: TRBV28

CDR3aa: CASSYASTGRTIQYF
CDR3nt: TGTGCCAGCAGTTACGCATCGACAGGGAGGACCATTCAGTACTTC
abundance: -
d_gene: -
j_gene: TRBJ2-4
v_gene: TRBV6-5

CDR3aa: CASSTYLGTEAFF
CDR3nt: TGCGCCAGCAGTACCTACTTGGGCACTGAAGCTTTCTTT
abundance: -
d_gene: -
j_gene: TRBJ1-1
v_gene: TRBV5-1

CDR3aa: CASSLGLRNTEAFF
CDR3nt: TGTGCCAGCAGCTTAGGGCTACGCAACACTGAAGCTTTCTTT
abundance: -
d_gene: -
j_gene: TRBJ1-1
v_gene: TRBV7-3

CDR3aa: CASSQNRLNTEAFF
CDR3nt: TGTGCCAGCAGCCAAAACAGATTGAACACTGAAGCTTTCTTT
abundance: -
d_gene: -
j_gene: TRBJ1-1
v_gene: TRBV6-2/TRBV6-3

CDR3aa: CASSLGASGGVTDTQYF
CDR3nt: TGTGCCAGCAGCTTAGGGGCTAGCGGGGGGGTAACAGATACGCAGTATTTT
abundance: -
d_gene: TRBD2
j_gene: TRBJ2-3
v_gene: TRBV7-6

CDR3aa: CSASRQAEAFF
CDR3nt: TGCAGTGCTTCACGACAGGCTGAAGCTTTCTTT
abundance: -
d_gene: -
j_gene: TRBJ1-1
v_gene: TRBV20-1

CDR3aa: CASSVGRGRVEKLFF
CDR3nt: TGTGCCAGCAGCGTAGGAAGGGGGCGCGTTGAAAAACTGTTTTTT
abundance: -
d_gene: TRBD1
j_gene: TRBJ1-4
v_gene: TRBV9

CDR3aa: CASSTNLAGGTDTQYF
CDR3nt: TGTGCCAGCAGTACCAATTTAGCGGGGGGCACAGATACGCAGTATTTT
abundance: -
d_gene: TRBD2
j_gene: TRBJ2-3
v_gene: TRBV6-2/TRBV6-3

CDR3aa: CASSSGVGTGSYEQYF
CDR3nt: TGTGCCAGCAGCTCAGGTGTCGGGACAGGGAGCTACGAGCAGTACTTC
abundance: -
d_gene: TRBD1
j_gene: TRBJ2-7
v_gene: TRBV7-2

CDR3aa: CASSLLDGEGSEAFF
CDR3nt: TGTGCCAGCTCACTTCTGGACGGAGAGGGATCCGAAGCTTTCTTT
abundance: -
d_gene: -
j_gene: TRBJ1-1
v_gene: TRBV18

CDR3aa: CAWSVLGLSYEQYF
CDR3nt: TGTGCCTGGAGTGTACTGGGCCTTAGCTACGAGCAGTACTTC
abundance: -
d_gene: -
j_gene: TRBJ2-7
v_gene: TRBV30

CDR3aa: CASTWTGLNELFF
CDR3nt: TGTGCCAGCACCTGGACAGGGTTGAACGAACTGTTTTTT
abundance: -
d_gene: TRBD1
j_gene: TRBJ1-4
v_gene: TRBV12-3/TRBV12-4

CDR3aa: CASSLSRASTEAFF
CDR3nt: TGTGCCAGCAGCTTATCCCGGGCGAGCACTGAAGCTTTCTTT
abundance: few
d_gene: -
j_gene: TRBJ1-1
v_gene: TRBV7-2

CDR3aa: CASSLSVSSYEQYF
CDR3nt: TGTGCCAGCAGCCTTAGCGTTAGCTCCTACGAGCAGTACTTC
abundance: -
d_gene: -
j_gene: TRBJ2-7
v_gene: TRBV7-2